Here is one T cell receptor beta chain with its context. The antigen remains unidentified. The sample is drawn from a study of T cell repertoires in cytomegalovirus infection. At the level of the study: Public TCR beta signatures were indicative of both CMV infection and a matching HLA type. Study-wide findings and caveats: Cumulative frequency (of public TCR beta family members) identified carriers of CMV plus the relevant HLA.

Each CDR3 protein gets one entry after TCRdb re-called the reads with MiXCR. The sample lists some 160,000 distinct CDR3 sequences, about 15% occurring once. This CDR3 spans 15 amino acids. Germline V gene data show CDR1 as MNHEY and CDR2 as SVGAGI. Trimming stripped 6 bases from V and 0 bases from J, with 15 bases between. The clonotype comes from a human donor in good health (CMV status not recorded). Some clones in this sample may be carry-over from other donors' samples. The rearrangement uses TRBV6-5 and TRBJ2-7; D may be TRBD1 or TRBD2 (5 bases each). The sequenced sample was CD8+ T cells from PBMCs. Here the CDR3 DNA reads TGTGCCAGCAGCATTACTGGGACCTCCTCCTACGAGCAGTACTTC. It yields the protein CASSITGTSSYEQYF.